Listed below are T cell receptor beta chains from one sample, sequenced in a study of blood T cell repertoires in COVID-19. Sequencing used immunoSEQ multiplex PCR; TCRdb keeps in-frame clones, though not all of them. Of under 300,000 clones listed, roughly nine tenths are singletons. Sample: PBMCs or T cells enriched from blood (not recorded which). All receptors come from a woman in her thirties with acute COVID-19. CDR3s include the opening cysteine and the closing phenylalanine or tryptophan. The D gene is left open where the match is weak. Size is stated for part of the rows, as once, few or many counts, or as a class when the clone is expanded.

D gene: TRBD1; J gene: TRBJ1-4; V gene: TRBV27; clone size: NA; CDR3 protein: CASSSGSWGQEGEKLFF; CDR3 DNA: TGTGCCAGCAGTTCAGGGTCATGGGGACAGGAGGGTGAAAAACTGTTTTTT
D gene: NA; J gene: TRBJ2-6; V gene: TRBV9; clone size: NA; CDR3 protein: CASTKAAGARSGANVLTF; CDR3 DNA: TGTGCCAGCACCAAGGCCGCAGGGGCCCGCTCTGGGGCCAACGTCCTGACTTTC
D gene: NA; J gene: TRBJ2-1; V gene: TRBV24-1; clone size: NA; CDR3 protein: CATSDLGHKFF; CDR3 DNA: TGTGCCACCAGTGATTTGGGGCATAAGTTCTTC
D gene: TRBD1; J gene: TRBJ2-6; V gene: TRBV5-1; clone size: NA; CDR3 protein: CASSLTGGYGANVLTF; CDR3 DNA: TGCGCCAGCAGCTTGACAGGGGGCTATGGGGCCAACGTCCTGACTTTC
D gene: NA; J gene: TRBJ2-3; V gene: TRBV7-8; clone size: NA; CDR3 protein: CASSLDGGRSDTQYF; CDR3 DNA: TGTGCCAGCAGCTTAGATGGTGGGAGATCAGATACGCAGTATTTT
D gene: NA; J gene: TRBJ1-2; V gene: TRBV9; clone size: NA; CDR3 protein: CASSLGSGYGYTF; CDR3 DNA: TGTGCCAGCAGCTTGGGCAGCGGCTATGGCTACACCTTC
D gene: NA; J gene: TRBJ1-1; V gene: TRBV9; clone size: NA; CDR3 protein: CASSLKGEGTEAFF; CDR3 DNA: TGTGCCAGCAGCCTGAAGGGCGAGGGCACTGAAGCTTTCTTT
D gene: NA; J gene: TRBJ2-2; V gene: TRBV2; clone size: NA; CDR3 protein: CASSQRNSTGTPNTGELFF; CDR3 DNA: TGTGCCAGCAGCCAGAGAAATTCAACCGGGACTCCAAACACCGGGGAGCTGTTTTTT
D gene: TRBD2; J gene: TRBJ2-1; V gene: TRBV28; clone size: NA; CDR3 protein: CASTRSGANNEQFF; CDR3 DNA: TGTGCCAGCACCCGTAGCGGGGCGAACAATGAGCAGTTCTTC
D gene: NA; J gene: TRBJ2-1; V gene: TRBV5-4; clone size: NA; CDR3 protein: CASSLGADTYNEQFF; CDR3 DNA: TGTGCCAGCAGCTTGGGTGCGGATACCTACAATGAGCAGTTCTTC
D gene: TRBD1; J gene: TRBJ1-6; V gene: TRBV30; clone size: NA; CDR3 protein: CAWGQGNSPLHF; CDR3 DNA: TGTGCCTGGGGACAGGGTAATTCACCCCTCCACTTT
D gene: TRBD1; J gene: TRBJ1-3; V gene: TRBV5-4; clone size: once; CDR3 protein: CASSSRTGGSGNTIYF; CDR3 DNA: TGTGCCAGCAGCTCCCGGACAGGTGGCTCTGGAAACACCATATATTTT
D gene: TRBD1; J gene: TRBJ1-2; V gene: TRBV4-2; clone size: few; CDR3 protein: CASSQDRTGYGYTF; CDR3 DNA: TGTGCCAGCAGCCAAGATAGGACAGGGTATGGCTACACCTTC
D gene: TRBD1; J gene: TRBJ1-2; V gene: TRBV29-1; clone size: once; CDR3 protein: CSVYTGGTNYGYTF; CDR3 DNA: TGCAGCGTTTATACAGGGGGGACTAACTATGGCTACACCTTC
D gene: NA; J gene: TRBJ1-2; V gene: TRBV7-3; clone size: NA; CDR3 protein: CASSLWLGLGYTF; CDR3 DNA: TGTGCCAGCAGCTTATGGCTGGGCCTTGGCTACACCTTC
D gene: NA; J gene: TRBJ1-1; V gene: TRBV5-4; clone size: NA; CDR3 protein: CASSLEMVTQAFF; CDR3 DNA: TGTGCCAGCAGCTTGGAAATGGTAACTCAAGCTTTCTTT